A selection of T cell receptor beta chains follows, all from one sample in a study of T cell clones after liver transplantation. Clones were sequenced by immunoSEQ multiplex PCR, and TCRdb holds only the in-frame ones, with some missing. This sample has about 15,000 clones, with around 82% found just once. The starting material was CD8+ T cells from blood, obtained approximately 50 months after liver transplant. The receptors come from a human patient who received a liver transplant. Some T cells may be transferred from the graft donor. CDR3s include the opening cysteine and the closing phenylalanine or tryptophan. The order of the fields is V gene, D gene, J gene, clone size, CDR3 protein, CDR3 DNA. A D gene is named only where the DNA matches it firmly. Size values are once, few and many counts, or a class for expanded clones, and some rows have none.

V: TRBV4-1
D: NA
J: TRBJ2-5
size: once
CDR3: CASSQRDGGQNQETQYF
DNA: TGCGCCAGCAGCCAACGGGACGGTGGTCAAAACCAAGAGACCCAGTACTTC

V: TRBV6-6
D: NA
J: TRBJ1-4
size: NA
CDR3: CASREIPEGNEKLFF
DNA: TGTGCCAGCAGAGAGATTCCAGAGGGAAATGAAAAACTGTTTTTT

V: TRBV7-2
D: NA
J: TRBJ2-7
size: NA
CDR3: CASSPPGVSYEQYF
DNA: TGTGCCAGCAGCCCCCCCGGGGTCTCCTACGAGCAGTACTTC

V: TRBV4-2
D: TRBD1
J: TRBJ2-7
size: NA
CDR3: CASSQGTGASYEQYF
DNA: TGTGCCAGCAGCCAAGGGACAGGGGCCTCCTACGAGCAGTACTTC

V: TRBV29-1
D: TRBD2
J: TRBJ2-3
size: NA
CDR3: CSVDFSFTLAGGSTDTQYF
DNA: TGCAGCGTTGATTTTAGTTTTACGCTAGCGGGAGGGAGCACAGATACGCAGTATTTT

V: TRBV4-1
D: NA
J: TRBJ2-6
size: few
CDR3: CASSPRNSGANVLTF
DNA: TGCGCCAGCAGCCCTCGGAACTCTGGGGCCAACGTCCTGACTTTC

V: TRBV11-1
D: NA
J: TRBJ2-7
size: NA
CDR3: CASSSDAYEQYF
DNA: TGTGCCAGCAGCTCGGACGCCTACGAGCAGTACTTC

V: TRBV27
D: TRBD2
J: TRBJ2-7
size: NA
CDR3: CASSLSGGRVPYEQYF
DNA: TGTGCCAGCAGTTTATCAGGCGGGAGAGTTCCCTACGAGCAGTACTTC

V: TRBV10-3
D: TRBD2
J: TRBJ2-1
size: few
CDR3: CAVSASGMNHEQFF
DNA: TGTGCCGTGTCAGCTAGCGGGATGAACCATGAGCAGTTCTTC

V: TRBV5-1
D: NA
J: TRBJ2-3
size: NA
CDR3: CASSFVFRDTDTQYF
DNA: TGCGCCAGCAGCTTTGTGTTCCGGGACACAGATACGCAGTATTTT

V: TRBV9
D: TRBD2
J: TRBJ2-5
size: NA
CDR3: CASSDGLAGLETQYF
DNA: TGTGCCAGCAGCGACGGACTAGCGGGGTTAGAGACCCAGTACTTC

V: TRBV5-4
D: NA
J: TRBJ2-5
size: NA
CDR3: CASSLGDLWETQYF
DNA: TGTGCCAGCAGCTTGGGGGACCTCTGGGAGACCCAGTACTTC

V: TRBV7-9
D: NA
J: TRBJ2-1
size: few
CDR3: CASSWPGEQFF
DNA: TGTGCCAGCAGCTGGCCCGGCGAGCAGTTCTTC

V: TRBV7-6
D: NA
J: TRBJ2-7
size: few
CDR3: CASSSWGTFPYEQYF
DNA: TGTGCCAGCAGCTCGTGGGGGACTTTCCCCTACGAGCAGTACTTC

V: TRBV10-2
D: TRBD2
J: TRBJ2-1
size: NA
CDR3: CATGTSMAYEQFF
DNA: TGCGCCACCGGGACTAGCATGGCCTATGAGCAGTTCTTC

V: TRBV7-6
D: TRBD2
J: TRBJ2-3
size: once
CDR3: CASSESGSPTDTQYF
DNA: TGTGCCAGCAGCGAAAGCGGGAGTCCTACAGATACGCAGTATTTT

V: TRBV5-1
D: TRBD1
J: TRBJ2-1
size: NA
CDR3: CASSLNRGELNEQFF
DNA: TGCGCCAGCAGCTTGAACAGGGGCGAACTAAATGAGCAGTTCTTC

V: TRBV4-3
D: NA
J: TRBJ2-3
size: NA
CDR3: CASSRSGFADTQYF
DNA: TGCGCCAGCAGCCGATCAGGGTTTGCAGATACGCAGTATTTT

V: TRBV5-6
D: NA
J: TRBJ1-1
size: NA
CDR3: CASSFIQTEAFF
DNA: TGTGCCAGCAGCTTCATTCAGACTGAAGCTTTCTTT

V: TRBV21-1
D: NA
J: TRBJ1-5
size: NA
CDR3: CASSKYKVDRGRGNQPQHF
DNA: TGTGCCAGCAGCAAATATAAAGTGGACAGGGGGCGTGGCAATCAGCCCCAGCATTTT

V: TRBV7-5
D: NA
J: TRBJ2-7
size: NA
CDR3: CVRSFNSTTYEQYF
DNA: TGTGTCAGAAGCTTTAACTCTACTACCTACGAGCAGTACTTC

V: TRBV28
D: NA
J: TRBJ1-2
size: NA
CDR3: CASRGDNYGYTF
DNA: TGTGCCAGCAGAGGGGACAACTATGGCTACACCTTC

V: TRBV7-3
D: TRBD1
J: TRBJ2-1
size: NA
CDR3: CASSLPITGVSSYNEQFF
DNA: TGTGCCAGCAGCTTACCAATTACAGGGGTTAGCTCCTACAATGAGCAGTTCTTC

V: TRBV9
D: NA
J: TRBJ2-7
size: NA
CDR3: CASSVEFSTYEQYF
DNA: TGTGCCAGCAGCGTAGAGTTCTCCACCTACGAGCAGTACTTC

V: TRBV28
D: NA
J: TRBJ2-3
size: few
CDR3: CASSPLLAGTSTDTQYF
DNA: TGTGCCAGCAGTCCTCTCCTGGCGGGAACTAGCACAGATACGCAGTATTTT

V: TRBV9
D: NA
J: TRBJ2-7
size: NA
CDR3: CASSGHLGEQYF
DNA: TGTGCCAGCAGCGGACATTTGGGGGAGCAGTACTTC

V: TRBV4-2
D: NA
J: TRBJ1-6
size: once
CDR3: CASSPWGGLGNNSPLHF
DNA: TGTGCCAGCAGCCCCTGGGGGGGGCTCGGAAATAATTCACCCCTCCACTTT

V: TRBV27
D: NA
J: TRBJ1-1
size: few
CDR3: CASNRGLGTEAFF
DNA: TGTGCCAGCAACCGGGGCTTGGGCACTGAAGCTTTCTTT

V: TRBV5-8
D: NA
J: TRBJ2-7
size: NA
CDR3: CASSFQGTSYEQYF
DNA: TGTGCCAGCAGCTTCCAGGGAACGTCCTACGAGCAGTACTTC

V: TRBV9
D: NA
J: TRBJ2-7
size: NA
CDR3: CASSPRTESYEQYF
DNA: TGTGCCAGCAGCCCTCGGACTGAGTCCTACGAGCAGTACTTC

V: TRBV11-2
D: TRBD1
J: TRBJ1-1
size: NA
CDR3: CASSLVGTEAGAFF
DNA: TGTGCCAGCAGCTTAGTGGGGACAGAGGCTGGCGCTTTCTTT

V: TRBV14
D: NA
J: TRBJ1-2
size: NA
CDR3: CASSQEASYGYTF
DNA: TGTGCCAGCAGCCAAGAAGCGAGCTATGGCTACACCTTC

V: TRBV27
D: TRBD1
J: TRBJ2-7
size: NA
CDR3: CASSFGQGAEQYF
DNA: TGTGCCAGCAGTTTTGGACAGGGGGCCGAGCAGTACTTC

V: TRBV7-8
D: NA
J: TRBJ1-5
size: NA
CDR3: CASRLGGIAQPQHF
DNA: TGTGCCAGCAGACTCGGGGGGATTGCTCAGCCCCAGCATTTT

V: TRBV30
D: TRBD2
J: TRBJ2-1
size: NA
CDR3: CAWSVGLAGDEQFF
DNA: TGTGCCTGGAGTGTAGGACTAGCGGGAGATGAGCAGTTCTTC

V: TRBV9
D: NA
J: TRBJ2-7
size: NA
CDR3: CASSVAEYYEQYF
DNA: TGTGCCAGCAGCGTAGCCGAATACTACGAGCAGTACTTC

V: TRBV27
D: NA
J: TRBJ1-4
size: NA
CDR3: CASSTIPDRNEKLFF
DNA: TGTGCCAGCAGTACAATCCCGGACAGAAATGAAAAACTGTTTTTT

V: TRBV7-9
D: NA
J: TRBJ1-1
size: NA
CDR3: CASSLERVNTEAFF
DNA: TGTGCCAGCAGCTTAGAGAGAGTGAACACTGAAGCTTTCTTT

V: TRBV6-5
D: NA
J: TRBJ2-7
size: NA
CDR3: CASSFETSGTGDEQYF
DNA: TGTGCCAGCAGTTTCGAGACTAGCGGGACAGGGGACGAGCAGTACTTC

V: TRBV28
D: TRBD1
J: TRBJ1-1
size: NA
CDR3: CASITNRGLDQVYTEAFF
DNA: TGTGCCAGCATCACAAACAGGGGGTTAGATCAAGTGTACACTGAAGCTTTCTTT

V: TRBV28
D: NA
J: TRBJ1-1
size: few
CDR3: CATLYPSQGLNTEAFF
DNA: TGTGCCACTTTATATCCTTCCCAGGGGCTGAACACTGAAGCTTTCTTT

V: TRBV19
D: TRBD1
J: TRBJ1-5
size: NA
CDR3: CASNLDRGEAYF
DNA: TGTGCCAGTAATCTCGACAGGGGGGAAGCCTATTTT

V: TRBV10-2
D: TRBD1
J: TRBJ1-1
size: NA
CDR3: CASSEGQGRTEAFF
DNA: TGCGCCAGCAGTGAGGGACAGGGTCGCACTGAAGCTTTCTTT

V: TRBV6-5
D: TRBD2
J: TRBJ2-7
size: NA
CDR3: CASSYGTSGTGEQYF
DNA: TGTGCCAGCAGTTACGGGACTAGCGGGACTGGCGAGCAGTACTTC

V: TRBV19
D: NA
J: TRBJ2-2
size: few
CDR3: CATTWGGELFF
DNA: TGTGCCACAACGTGGGGCGGGGAGCTGTTTTTT

V: TRBV28
D: TRBD2
J: TRBJ2-1
size: NA
CDR3: CASTWWSGRVHEQFF
DNA: TGTGCCAGCACTTGGTGGAGCGGGAGGGTTCATGAGCAGTTCTTC

V: TRBV2
D: NA
J: TRBJ1-1
size: once
CDR3: CASILMDPEAFF
DNA: TGTGCCAGCATTTTGATGGACCCTGAAGCTTTCTTT

V: TRBV27
D: TRBD1
J: TRBJ2-4
size: few
CDR3: CASSLGTGRDIQYF
DNA: TGTGCCAGCAGTTTAGGGACAGGGAGAGACATTCAGTACTTC

V: TRBV6-5
D: NA
J: TRBJ1-3
size: NA
CDR3: CASSYSKGNTIYF
DNA: TGTGCCAGCAGTTACTCGAAGGGCAACACCATATATTTT

V: TRBV7-6
D: NA
J: TRBJ2-2
size: NA
CDR3: CASSLMDYTGELFF
DNA: TGTGCCAGCAGCTTAATGGATTACACCGGGGAGCTGTTTTTT